This T cell receptor beta chain was documented in a study of molecular identifiers for immune sequencing clone quantification. Study-wide points: Clone sizes could be underestimated for highly expanded clones when identical TCR molecules share a barcode.

V lost 8 bases and J lost 5; bases outside the gene matches: 9. The CDR3 contains 14 residues. MiXCR, run by TCRdb on the PCR reads, gives a single entry per CDR3 protein. Of around 480,000 distinct CDR3 sequences in the sample, 20% to 25% were seen once. As for this clonotype: What it binds is unknown. A much larger clone lies a single base off, so this may be a read error.

This sequence originates from a human donor in good health. Some libraries in this study had Jurkat cell RNA spiked in. The rearrangement joins TRBV12-3 or TRBV12-4 to TRBJ1-5; 7 bases map to TRBD1. The specimen sequenced was naive CD8+ T cells from blood, with Jurkat cell RNA spiked in. Subset described: FACS-sorted CD8+CD4-CCR7+CD45RA+ naive T cells. The CDR3 sequence is CASARGPRDQPQHF. For the CDR3, the DNA is TGTGCCAGCGCGAGGGGGCCCCGGGATCAGCCCCAGCATTTT.